Below, 13 T cell receptor beta chains from the same sample are listed, as sequenced in a study of technical replicates of blood from several donors. Only in-frame clones appear in the TCRdb table, and some are missing; sequencing was by immunoSEQ multiplex PCR. The sample lists roughly 12,000 clones, about 90% occurring once. Sequencing input: PBMCs. These receptors were collected from a human donor in good health.

J is TRBJ2-5 and V is TRBV6-5; D unresolved. Per the germline V gene, CDR1 is MNHEY and CDR2 is SVGAGI. The CDR3 runs 13 residues. Trimming cost V 6 bases and J 5 bases, with 13 bases left between them. CDR3 bases: TGTGCCAGCAGCCGAAACTATGGGGAGACCCAGTACTTC. Its translation: CASSRNYGETQYF.

The chain couples TRBV30 to TRBJ1-6; 8 bases map to TRBD1. The CDR3 spans 11 residues. V dropped 5 bases and J dropped 13; count of bases not matched to a gene: 4. Germline lookup yields CDR1 GTSNPN and CDR2 SVGIG (reference sequence). CDR3 loop: CAWGTGGPLHF. CDR3 coding DNA: TGTGCCTGGGGGACAGGCGGCCCCCTCCACTTT. The full variable domain, its missing parts supplied by reference TRBV30 and TRBJ1-6, is SQTIHQWPATLVQPVGSPLSLECTVEGTSNPNLYWYRQAAGRGLQLLFYSVGIGQISSEVPQNLSASRPQDRQFILSSKKLLLSDSGFYLCAWGTGGPLHFGNGTRLTVT.

This chain uses TRBV5-1 with TRBJ2-1, with D maybe TRBD1 (6 bases). Germline CDR1 is SGHRS and CDR2 is YFSETQ. The CDR3 has 16 residues. V was pared by 1 base and J by 5 bases, with 16 bases between. Written as DNA, the CDR3 is TGCGCCAGCAGCTTGAGGCAGGGGAGTGGAGACAATGAGCAGTTCTTC. Translating gives CASSLRQGSGDNEQFF.

The rearrangement uses TRBV29-1 and TRBJ1-1, with D possibly matching TRBD1 (5 bases). The CDR3 loop spans 14 amino acids. Germline V gives CDR1 SQVTM, CDR2 ANQGSEA. V gave up 0 bases and J gave up 6 bases, with 14 bases separating them. The CDR3 DNA sequence: TGCAGCGTTGAAGATTCGGGGGGTAAGGCTGAAGCTTTCTTT. Translation gives CSVEDSGGKAEAFF.

J is TRBJ2-2 and V is TRBV9; D uncertain. Germline CDR1 SGDLS, CDR2 YYNGEE. This CDR3 has 14 residues. Trimming pared 4 bases from V and 4 bases from J, leaving 11 bases between. CDR3 sequence: CASSSRLFTGELFF. The CDR3, as DNA: TGTGCCAGCAGCTCCAGACTGTTCACCGGGGAGCTGTTTTTT.

This clone was counted a single time. This chain links TRBV11-1 with TRBJ2-1; no firm D call. With 3 bases removed from V and 7 bases from J, the gap between germline ends came to 4 bases. Germline CDR1 SGHAT, CDR2 FQDESV (reference sequence). The CDR3 covers 11 residues. The CDR3 DNA follows: TGTGCCAGCAGCTTTCAAAATGAGCAGTTCTTC. Translation gives CASSFQNEQFF.

V usage is TRBV10-1 and J usage is TRBJ2-7; 10 bases line up with TRBD1. The germline gives CDR1 WNHNN, CDR2 SYGVQD (reference sequence). V trimming: 4 bases; J trimming: 7 bases; junction bases outside the gene matches: 4. The CDR3 is 13 residues long. The CDR3 loop is CASSGQGAREQYF. The CDR3 coding sequence is TGCGCCAGCAGTGGACAGGGGGCTCGGGAGCAGTACTTC.

This clone appeared a single time. The chain is built from TRBV6-5 and TRBJ2-7; a possible D gene is TRBD2 (6 bases). The V end lost 0 bases, the J end lost 0 bases, and 12 bases lay between the germline ends. Looked up from germline, CDR1 is MNHEY and CDR2 is SVGAGI. CDR3 size: 16 residues. The CDR3 reads CASSYSLSGLSYEQYF. The CDR3 DNA reads TGTGCCAGCAGTTACTCCTTGAGCGGGCTCTCCTACGAGCAGTACTTC.

This sequence joins TRBV10-3 and TRBJ1-5, with 8 bases aligning to TRBD1. Looked up from germline, CDR1 is ENHRY and CDR2 is SYGVKD. Trimming at V came to 10 bases and at J to 7 bases, leaving 15 bases not matched to a gene. The CDR3 is 15 residues long. The CDR3 sequence: CATRLGQGGGQPQHF. The CDR3 DNA sequence: TGTGCCACTCGACTAGGACAGGGAGGCGGCCAGCCCCAGCATTTT.

This clone has only one observation. The chain has TRBV5-4 and TRBJ2-1, with D maybe TRBD1 (6 bases). The ends were cut back, 4 bases at V and 10 bases at J, with 18 bases in the middle. The CDR3 sequence is 14 residues long. Per germline, CDR1 SGHNT and CDR2 YYREEE (reference sequence). The CDR3 loop reads CASSNSGTRLEQFF. CDR3 nucleotide sequence: TGTGCCAGCAGCAACTCCGGGACACGGCTGGAGCAGTTCTTC.

The chain is built from TRBV7-2 and TRBJ1-3; 8 nucleotides line up with TRBD1. CDR1 and CDR2 (germline): SGHTA, FQGNSA. The J segment lost 4 bases and the V segment lost 5 bases, leaving 4 bases of the junction unmatched. This CDR3 comprises 14 residues. CDR3 DNA sequence: TGTGCCAGCAGCCCCTGGACAGGGGGAAACACCATATATTTT. Its translation is CASSPWTGGNTIYF. The full variable domain, completed using reference TRBV7-2 and TRBJ1-3, is GAGVSQSPSNKVTEKGKDVELRCDPISGHTALYWYRQSLGQGLEFLIYFQGNSAPDKSGLPSDRFSAERTGGSVSTLTIQRTQQEDSAVYLCASSPWTGGNTIYFGEGSWLTVV.

V gene TRBV7-9 combines with J gene TRBJ2-1; D perhaps matches TRBD2 (6 bases). Looked up from germline, CDR1 is SEHNR and CDR2 is FQNEAQ (reference sequence). There are 14 residues in the CDR3. V dropped 5 bases and J dropped 8 bases, with 16 bases sitting between them. The CDR3 here is CASSRAGPIDEQFF. As DNA, the CDR3 is TGTGCCAGCAGCCGAGCGGGCCCTATAGATGAGCAGTTCTTC.

The chain is built from TRBV30 and TRBJ1-4; 7 bases line up with TRBD1. Germline V gives CDR1 GTSNPN, CDR2 SVGIG (reference sequence). This CDR3 has 14 residues. J lost 0 bases, V lost 7 bases, and 5 bases had no gene match. CDR3: CAFQGGATNEKLFF. CDR3 bases: TGTGCCTTTCAGGGGGGAGCAACTAATGAAAAACTGTTTTTT. Variable domain in full (rest from reference TRBV30 and TRBJ1-4): SQTIHQWPATLVQPVGSPLSLECTVEGTSNPNLYWYRQAAGRGLQLLFYSVGIGQISSEVPQNLSASRPQDRQFILSSKKLLLSDSGFYLCAFQGGATNEKLFFGSGTQLSVL.